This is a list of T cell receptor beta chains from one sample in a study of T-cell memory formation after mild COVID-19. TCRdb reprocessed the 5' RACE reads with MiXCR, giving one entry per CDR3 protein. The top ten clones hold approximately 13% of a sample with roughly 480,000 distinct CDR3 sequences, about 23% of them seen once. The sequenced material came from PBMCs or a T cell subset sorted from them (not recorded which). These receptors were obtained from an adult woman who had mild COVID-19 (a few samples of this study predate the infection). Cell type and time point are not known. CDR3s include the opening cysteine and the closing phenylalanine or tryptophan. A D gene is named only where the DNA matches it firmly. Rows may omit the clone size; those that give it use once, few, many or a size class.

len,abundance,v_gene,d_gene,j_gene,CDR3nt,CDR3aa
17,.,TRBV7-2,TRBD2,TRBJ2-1,TGTGCCAGCAGCTTGAGACTAGCGGGGACGAGATACAATGAGCAGTTCTTC,CASSLRLAGTRYNEQFF
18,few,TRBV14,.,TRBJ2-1,TGTGCCAGCAGCCAAGATCGAGATAACCGGGGAACCTACAATGAGCAGTTCTTC,CASSQDRDNRGTYNEQFF
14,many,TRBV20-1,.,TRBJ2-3,TGCAGTGCTCCGACAGAGACTTTCACAGATACGCAGTATTTT,CSAPTETFTDTQYF
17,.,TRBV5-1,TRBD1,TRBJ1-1,TGCGCCAGCAGCTTGGAGGGGGCCAGGGGGCAGAACACTGAAGCTTTCTTT,CASSLEGARGQNTEAFF
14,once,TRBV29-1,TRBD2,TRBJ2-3,TGCAGCATGGGGGGGGGAACCGGCACAGATACGCAGTATTTT,CSMGGGTGTDTQYF
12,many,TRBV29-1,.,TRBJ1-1,TGCAGCGTCTACGGTGGGAACACTGAAGCTTTCTTT,CSVYGGNTEAFF
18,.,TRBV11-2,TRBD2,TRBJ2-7,TGTGCCAGCAGCTTAGCGGCGACTAGCGGGAGTTGGTCCTACGAGCAGTACTTC,CASSLAATSGSWSYEQYF
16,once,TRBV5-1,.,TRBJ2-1,TGCGCCAGCAGCTCCTCCCGGGACCTCTCCTACAATGAGCAGTTCTTC,CASSSSRDLSYNEQFF
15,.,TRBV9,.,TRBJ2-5,TGTGCCAGCAGCCGAGAAGGACTCCTCGGAGAGACCCAGTACTTC,CASSREGLLGETQYF
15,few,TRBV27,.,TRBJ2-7,TGTGCCAGCAGGAAAGGGGGGCTCGGCGGGGACGAGCAGTACTTC,CASRKGGLGGDEQYF
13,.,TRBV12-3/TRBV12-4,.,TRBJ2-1,TGTGCCAGCAGTTTGGGGGGGGGCAGTGAGCAGTTCTTC,CASSLGGGSEQFF
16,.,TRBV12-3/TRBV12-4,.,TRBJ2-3,TGTGCCAGCAGTCGACCCCCCCTGGGTTTTCCAGATACGCAGTATTTT,CASSRPPLGFPDTQYF
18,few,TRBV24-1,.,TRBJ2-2,TGTGCCACCAGTGGATGGACACGCGGAAAGGGGGTCACCGGGGAGCTGTTTTTT,CATSGWTRGKGVTGELFF
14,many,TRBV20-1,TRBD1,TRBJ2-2,TGCAGTGCTAGGACAGGGGGTATATTCGGGGAGCTGTTTTTT,CSARTGGIFGELFF
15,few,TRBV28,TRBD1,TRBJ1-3,TGTGCCAGCAGCCGACAGGGGTTTTTTGGAAACACCATATATTTT,CASSRQGFFGNTIYF
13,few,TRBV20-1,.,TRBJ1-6,TGCAGTGCTAGTCCGGGGGCTCATTCACCCCTCCACTTT,CSASPGAHSPLHF
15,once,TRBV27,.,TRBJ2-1,TGTGCCAGCAGTTTCAGGGGATTCTCCCTCAATGAGCAGTTCTTC,CASSFRGFSLNEQFF
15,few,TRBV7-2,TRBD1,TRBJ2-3,TGTGCCAGCACTAACAACAGGGGTTTCAGGGATACGCAGTATTTT,CASTNNRGFRDTQYF
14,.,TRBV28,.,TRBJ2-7,TGTGCCAGCAGTTTCGCAGTTATCTCCTACGAGCAGTACTTC,CASSFAVISYEQYF
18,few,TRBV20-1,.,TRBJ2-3,TGCAGTGCCCCCTTATCCCGGCTTTTCGCCCGAAACACAGATACGCAGTATTTT,CSAPLSRLFARNTDTQYF
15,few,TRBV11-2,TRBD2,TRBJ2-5,TGTGCCAGCAGTCGTATAGCGGGGTTGTCAGAGACCCAGTACTTC,CASSRIAGLSETQYF
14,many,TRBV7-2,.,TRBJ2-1,TGTGCCAGCAGCTTCAGGCAGACCTACAATGAGCAGTTCTTC,CASSFRQTYNEQFF
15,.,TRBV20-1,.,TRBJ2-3,TGCAGTGCTAGAGTAGGCCCCCAGCGCCCAGATACGCAGTATTTT,CSARVGPQRPDTQYF
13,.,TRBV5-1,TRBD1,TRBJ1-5,TGCGCCAGCAGCGGGACAGGGCGGGAGCCCCAGCATTTT,CASSGTGREPQHF
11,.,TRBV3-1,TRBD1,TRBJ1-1,TGTGCCAGCAGCCCCGGACAGGGGGCTTTCTTT,CASSPGQGAFF
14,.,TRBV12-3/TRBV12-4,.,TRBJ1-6,TGTGCCAGCAGCCGTCAGGAGGGGAATTCACCCCTCCACTTT,CASSRQEGNSPLHF
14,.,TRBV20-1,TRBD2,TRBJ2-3,TGCAGTGCCCTACTAGCGGGAGGGCCGGGTACGCAGTATTTT,CSALLAGGPGTQYF
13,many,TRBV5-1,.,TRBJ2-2,TGCGCCAGCAGCTTGGAAGTTATCGGGGAGCTGTTTTTT,CASSLEVIGELFF
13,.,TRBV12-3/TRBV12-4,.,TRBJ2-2,TGTGCCAGCAGCCCCTTTTTAGGCGGGGAGCTGTTTTTT,CASSPFLGGELFF
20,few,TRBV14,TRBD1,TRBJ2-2,TGTGCCAGCAGCCATTGGACAGGGGGCAGAAGAAAGACTAACACCGGGGAGCTGTTTTTT,CASSHWTGGRRKTNTGELFF
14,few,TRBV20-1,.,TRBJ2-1,TGCAGTTCTTTTGCACTGAGCTCCTACAATGAGCAGTTCTTC,CSSFALSSYNEQFF
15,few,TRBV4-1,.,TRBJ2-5,TGCGCCAGCAGCCAAGTGCCCAGGGCGCAAGAGACCCAGTACTTC,CASSQVPRAQETQYF
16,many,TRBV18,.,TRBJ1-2,TGTGCCAGCTCACCAGTGAGTTTCCCCCAGGAGTATGGCTACACCTTC,CASSPVSFPQEYGYTF
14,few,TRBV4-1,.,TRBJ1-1,TGCGCCAGCAGGGGGTGGGGGCGCGGGACTGAAGCTTTCTTT,CASRGWGRGTEAFF
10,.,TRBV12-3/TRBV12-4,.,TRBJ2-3,TGTGCCAGCAGTTTATTCCCGCAGTATTTT,CASSLFPQYF
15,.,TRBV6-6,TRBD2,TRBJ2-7,TGTGCCAGCAGTGCGTGGACTAGTACGCCCTACGAGCAGTACTTC,CASSAWTSTPYEQYF
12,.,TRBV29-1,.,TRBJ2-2,TGCAGCGGACAGACAAACACCGGGGAGCTGTTTTTT,CSGQTNTGELFF
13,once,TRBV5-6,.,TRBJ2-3,TGTGCCAGCGGGGGACATAGCACAGATACGCAGTATTTT,CASGGHSTDTQYF
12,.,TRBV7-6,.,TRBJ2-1,TGTGCCAGCAGCTTACCAGCCGGGGAGCAGTTCTTC,CASSLPAGEQFF
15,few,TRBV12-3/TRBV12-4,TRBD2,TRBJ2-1,TGTGCCAGCAGTTTGAACAGCGGGAGAGACAATGAGCAGTTCTTC,CASSLNSGRDNEQFF
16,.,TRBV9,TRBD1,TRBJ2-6,TGTGCCAGCAGCGGGGACAGGGAACCTGGGGCCAACGTCCTGACTTTC,CASSGDREPGANVLTF
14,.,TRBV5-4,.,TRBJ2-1,TGTGCCAGCAGCTGGGAGGGGGCTCGCAATGAGCAGTTCTTC,CASSWEGARNEQFF
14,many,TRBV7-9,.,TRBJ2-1,TGTGCCAGCAGCTTAATCAGGGTTTGGGATGAGCAGTTCTTC,CASSLIRVWDEQFF
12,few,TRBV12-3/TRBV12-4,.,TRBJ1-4,TGTGCCAGCAGTTTGAGTAGCGAAAAACTGTTTTTT,CASSLSSEKLFF
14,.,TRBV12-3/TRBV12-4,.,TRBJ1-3,TGTGCCAGCAGCCTAACAGGGTCGGGAAACACCATATATTTT,CASSLTGSGNTIYF
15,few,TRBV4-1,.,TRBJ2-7,TGCGCCAGCAGCCAAGAGCAGACAGGAGACTACGAGCAGTACTTC,CASSQEQTGDYEQYF
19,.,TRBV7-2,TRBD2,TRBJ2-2,TGTGCCAGCAGCCCCTGGACGGCGGGACTAGCGGTGAACACCGGGGAGCTGTTTTTT,CASSPWTAGLAVNTGELFF
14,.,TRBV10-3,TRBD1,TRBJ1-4,TGTGCCATCAGCGATGGACAGGGGAATGAAAAACTGTTTTTT,CAISDGQGNEKLFF